The rows below give T cell receptor beta chains drawn from one sample of a study of blood T cell repertoires in COVID-19. Some clones are missing from TCRdb's copy, which holds only in-frame ones; the method was immunoSEQ multiplex PCR. The table shows 95,000 to 150,000 clones, with around 80% occurring only once. The sequenced sample was peripheral blood. All receptors come from a man aged 40-49 years with active or convalescent COVID-19. CDR3s include the opening cysteine and the closing phenylalanine or tryptophan. Each record gives: J gene, D gene, V gene, clone size, CDR3 length, CDR3 protein, CDR3 DNA. The D gene is left open where the match is weak. Expanded clones are given a class, and other clones once, few, many or no size at all.

>TRBJ1-5|TRBD1|TRBV12-3/TRBV12-4|.|13
CASTRGRVQPQHF
TGTGCCAGCACTAGGGGGCGGGTTCAGCCCCAGCATTTT
>TRBJ2-1|.|TRBV10-3|many|12
CAISWSGNEQFF
TGTGCCATCAGCTGGAGCGGCAATGAGCAGTTCTTC
>TRBJ1-2|.|TRBV6-5|.|13
CASSYSGGGGYTF
TGTGCCAGCAGTTACTCTGGGGGGGGAGGCTACACCTTC
>TRBJ2-5|.|TRBV19|.|15
CASSRGGVRQETQYF
TGTGCCAGTAGTCGTGGAGGGGTTAGACAAGAGACCCAGTACTTC
>TRBJ1-3|TRBD1|TRBV5-1|.|16
CASSLDGAGGADTIYF
TGCGCCAGCAGCTTGGACGGGGCAGGGGGCGCAGACACCATATATTTT
>TRBJ1-1|TRBD1|TRBV7-2|.|16
CASSSAGGQGPTEAFF
TGTGCCAGCAGCTCGGCAGGAGGACAGGGGCCCACTGAAGCTTTCTTT
>TRBJ2-7|TRBD1|TRBV5-1|.|15
CASSLGGQDSYEQYF
TGCGCCAGCAGCTTGGGGGGACAGGACTCCTACGAGCAGTACTTC
>TRBJ2-1|TRBD2|TRBV11-2|.|16
CASRRAGTSGTNEQFF
TGTGCCAGCAGACGAGCCGGGACTAGCGGTACCAATGAGCAGTTCTTC
>TRBJ2-1|TRBD1|TRBV3-1/TRBV3-2|.|16
CASSQAGTGGFDEQFF
TGTGCCAGCAGCCAAGCAGGGACAGGGGGCTTCGATGAGCAGTTCTTC
>TRBJ2-7|TRBD2|TRBV4-3|.|16
CASSQEVAGSSYEQYF
TGCGCCAGCAGCCAGGAAGTAGCGGGGAGCTCCTACGAGCAGTACTTC